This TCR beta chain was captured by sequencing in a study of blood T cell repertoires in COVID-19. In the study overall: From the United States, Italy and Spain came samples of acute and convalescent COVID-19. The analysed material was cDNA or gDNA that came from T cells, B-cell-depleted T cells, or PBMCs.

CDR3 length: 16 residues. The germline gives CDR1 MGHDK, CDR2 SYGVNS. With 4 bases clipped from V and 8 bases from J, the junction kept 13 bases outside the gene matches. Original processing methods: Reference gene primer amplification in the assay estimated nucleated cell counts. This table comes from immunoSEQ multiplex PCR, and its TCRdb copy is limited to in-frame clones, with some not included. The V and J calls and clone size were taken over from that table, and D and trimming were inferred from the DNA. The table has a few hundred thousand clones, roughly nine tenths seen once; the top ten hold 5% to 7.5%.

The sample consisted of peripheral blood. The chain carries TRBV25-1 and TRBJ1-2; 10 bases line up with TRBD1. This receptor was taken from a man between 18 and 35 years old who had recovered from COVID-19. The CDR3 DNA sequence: TGTGCCAGCAGTGCCTGGACAGGGGGGGCCCTTGGAGGCTACACCTTC. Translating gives CASSAWTGGALGGYTF.